The source of this T cell receptor beta chain is a study of multiple sclerosis patients with progressive multifocal leukoencephalopathy. Here immunoSEQ multiplex PCR was the method, and the copy in TCRdb shows in-frame clones only, minus some. This table holds some 30,000 clones, about 88% found once. This CDR3 contains 16 residues. Germline V CDR1 and CDR2: SGDLS, YYNGEE. V lost 3 bases, J lost 4 bases, and 9 bases stayed unmatched. Time point denoted: before natalizumab initiation. Sequenced sample: PBMCs. This receptor was identified in a human donor with multiple sclerosis. The chain has TRBV9 and TRBJ1-3; 8 nucleotides agree with TRBD1. The CDR3 loop reads CASSGSLGQGGNTIYF. Written as DNA, the CDR3 is TGTGCCAGCAGCGGATCCTTAGGACAGGGCGGAAACACCATATATTTT.